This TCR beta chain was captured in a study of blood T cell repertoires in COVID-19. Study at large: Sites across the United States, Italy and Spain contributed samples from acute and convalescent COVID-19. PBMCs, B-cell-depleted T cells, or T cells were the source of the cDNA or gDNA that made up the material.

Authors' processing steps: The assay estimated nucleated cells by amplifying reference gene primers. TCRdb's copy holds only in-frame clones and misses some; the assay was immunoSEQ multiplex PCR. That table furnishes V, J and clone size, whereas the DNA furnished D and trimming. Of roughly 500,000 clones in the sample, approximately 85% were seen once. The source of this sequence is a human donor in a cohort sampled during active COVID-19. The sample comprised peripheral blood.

The CDR3 sequence: CASSPGLFTGELFF. The CDR3 DNA follows: TGTGCCAGCAGCCCCGGACTATTTACCGGGGAGCTGTTTTTT. The gene calls are TRBV3-1 (or the pseudogene TRBV3-2) and TRBJ2-2, with D possibly TRBD2 on 6 matching bases. Germline values: CDR1 LGHDT, CDR2 YNNKEL (reference sequence). Trimming removed 4 bases at V and 5 bases at J, with 11 bases between. This CDR3 is 14 amino acids long.